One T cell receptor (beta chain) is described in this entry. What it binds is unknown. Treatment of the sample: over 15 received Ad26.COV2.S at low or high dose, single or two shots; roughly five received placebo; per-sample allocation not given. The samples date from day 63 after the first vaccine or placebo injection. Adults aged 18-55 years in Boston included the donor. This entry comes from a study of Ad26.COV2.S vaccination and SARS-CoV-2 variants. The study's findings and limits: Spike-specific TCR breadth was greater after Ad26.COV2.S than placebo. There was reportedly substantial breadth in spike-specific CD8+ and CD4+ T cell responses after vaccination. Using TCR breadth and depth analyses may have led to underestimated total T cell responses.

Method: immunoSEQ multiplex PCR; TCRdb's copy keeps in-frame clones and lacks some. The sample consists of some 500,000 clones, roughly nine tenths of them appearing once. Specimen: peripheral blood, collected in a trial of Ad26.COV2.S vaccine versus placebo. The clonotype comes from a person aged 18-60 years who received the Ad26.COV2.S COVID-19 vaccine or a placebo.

CDR3 loop: CASSFLAGGRETQYF. The DNA for the CDR3 is TGCGCCAGCAGCTTCCTAGCGGGGGGCAGGGAGACCCAGTACTTC. The V and J genes are TRBV5-1 and TRBJ2-5; 11 nucleotides match TRBD2. CDR3 length equals 15 residues. J lost 5 bases, V lost 2 bases, and 5 bases had no gene match. Germline V gene data show CDR1 as SGHRS and CDR2 as YFSETQ. The entire variable domain, with the rest obtained from reference TRBV5-1 and TRBJ2-5, is as follows: KAGVTQTPRYLIKTRGQQVTLSCSPISGHRSVSWYQQTPGQGLQFLFEYFSETQRNKGNFPGRFSGRQFSNSRSEMNVSTLELGDSALYLCASSFLAGGRETQYFGPGTRLLVL.